This T cell receptor beta chain was retrieved from a study of blood T cell repertoires in COVID-19. Trimming removed 4 bases from V and 3 bases from J, with 13 bases in between. Per germline, CDR1 SNHLY and CDR2 FYNNEI. CDR3 length: 15 residues. The assay was immunoSEQ multiplex PCR, and TCRdb's table has in-frame clones only and misses some. The profile shows roughly 380,000 clones, roughly 87% of them singletons. Sequenced: PBMCs or T cells enriched from blood (not recorded which). The V call is TRBV2, the J call TRBJ1-5; D may be TRBD1 (5 bases). This receptor was taken from a woman younger than 45 who had recovered from COVID-19. CDR3 region: CASSAEGIINQPQHF. As DNA, the CDR3 is TGTGCCAGCAGTGCGGAGGGGATCATCAATCAGCCCCAGCATTTT.